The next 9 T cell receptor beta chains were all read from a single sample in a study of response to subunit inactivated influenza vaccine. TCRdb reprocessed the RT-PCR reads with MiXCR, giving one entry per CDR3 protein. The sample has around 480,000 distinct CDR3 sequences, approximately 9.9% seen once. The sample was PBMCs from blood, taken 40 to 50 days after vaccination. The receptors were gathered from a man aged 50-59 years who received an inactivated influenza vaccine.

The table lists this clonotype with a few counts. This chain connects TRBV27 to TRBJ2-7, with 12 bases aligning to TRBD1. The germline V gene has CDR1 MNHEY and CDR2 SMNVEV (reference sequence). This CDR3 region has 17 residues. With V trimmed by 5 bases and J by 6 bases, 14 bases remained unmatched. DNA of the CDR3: TGTGCCAGCAGTCAAACCCCACCCGGGACAGGGGGCGCCGAGCAGTACTTC. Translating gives CASSQTPPGTGGAEQYF.

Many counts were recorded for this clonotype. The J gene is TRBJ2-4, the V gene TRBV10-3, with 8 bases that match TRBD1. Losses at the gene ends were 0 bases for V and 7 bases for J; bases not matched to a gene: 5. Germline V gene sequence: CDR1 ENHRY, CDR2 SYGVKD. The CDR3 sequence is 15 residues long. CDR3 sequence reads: CAISESAGGMNIQYF. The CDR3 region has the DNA TGTGCCATCAGTGAGTCGGCAGGGGGCATGAACATTCAGTACTTC.

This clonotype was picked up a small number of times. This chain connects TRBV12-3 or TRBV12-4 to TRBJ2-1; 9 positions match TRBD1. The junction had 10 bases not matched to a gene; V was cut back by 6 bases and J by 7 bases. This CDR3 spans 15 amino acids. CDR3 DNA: TGTGCCAGCAGCCCAGACAGGGGGGATAAAAATGAGCAGTTCTTC. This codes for CASSPDRGDKNEQFF.

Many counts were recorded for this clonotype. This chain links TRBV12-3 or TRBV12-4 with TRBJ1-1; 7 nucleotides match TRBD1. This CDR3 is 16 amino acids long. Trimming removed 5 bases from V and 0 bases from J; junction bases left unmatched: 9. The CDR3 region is CASSTKGARMNTEAFF. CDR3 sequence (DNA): TGTGCCAGCAGTACAAAGGGGGCCCGAATGAACACTGAAGCTTTCTTT.

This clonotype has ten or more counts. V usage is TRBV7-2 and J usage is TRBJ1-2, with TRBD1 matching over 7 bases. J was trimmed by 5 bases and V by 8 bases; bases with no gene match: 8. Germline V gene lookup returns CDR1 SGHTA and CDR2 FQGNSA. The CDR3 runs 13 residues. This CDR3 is CASRPQGSYGYTF. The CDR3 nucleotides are TGTGCCAGCCGCCCACAGGGGAGTTATGGCTACACCTTC.

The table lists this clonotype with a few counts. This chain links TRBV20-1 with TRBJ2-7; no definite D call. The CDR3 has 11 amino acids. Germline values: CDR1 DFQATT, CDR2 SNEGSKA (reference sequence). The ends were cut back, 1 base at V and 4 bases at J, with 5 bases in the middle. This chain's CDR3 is CSARAGYEQYF. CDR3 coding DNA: TGCAGTGCTAGAGCCGGATACGAGCAGTACTTC.

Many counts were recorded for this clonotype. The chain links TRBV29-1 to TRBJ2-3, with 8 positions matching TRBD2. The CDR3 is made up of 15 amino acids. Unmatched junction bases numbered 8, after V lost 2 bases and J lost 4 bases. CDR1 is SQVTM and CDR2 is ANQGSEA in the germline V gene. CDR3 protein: CSVETRVAGPDTQYF. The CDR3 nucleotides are TGCAGCGTTGAAACGAGGGTAGCGGGACCAGATACGCAGTATTTT.

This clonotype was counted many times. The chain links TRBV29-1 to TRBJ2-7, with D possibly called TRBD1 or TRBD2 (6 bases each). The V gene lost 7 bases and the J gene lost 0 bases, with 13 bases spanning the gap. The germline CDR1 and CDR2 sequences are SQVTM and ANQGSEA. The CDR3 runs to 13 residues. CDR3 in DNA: TGCAGCGCCCTAGGGGGGAGCTCCTACGAGCAGTACTTC. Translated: CSALGGSSYEQYF.

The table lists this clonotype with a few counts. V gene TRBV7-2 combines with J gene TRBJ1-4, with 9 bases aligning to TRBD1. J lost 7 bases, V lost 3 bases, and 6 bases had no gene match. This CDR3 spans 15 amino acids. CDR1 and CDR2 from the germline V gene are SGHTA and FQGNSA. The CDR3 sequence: CASSFWTGVGEKLFF. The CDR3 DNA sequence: TGTGCCAGCAGCTTCTGGACAGGGGTGGGTGAAAAACTGTTTTTT. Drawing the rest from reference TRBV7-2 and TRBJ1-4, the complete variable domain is GAGVSQSPSNKVTEKGKDVELRCDPISGHTALYWYRQSLGQGLEFLIYFQGNSAPDKSGLPSDRFSAERTGGSVSTLTIQRTQQEDSAVYLCASSFWTGVGEKLFFGSGTQLSVL.